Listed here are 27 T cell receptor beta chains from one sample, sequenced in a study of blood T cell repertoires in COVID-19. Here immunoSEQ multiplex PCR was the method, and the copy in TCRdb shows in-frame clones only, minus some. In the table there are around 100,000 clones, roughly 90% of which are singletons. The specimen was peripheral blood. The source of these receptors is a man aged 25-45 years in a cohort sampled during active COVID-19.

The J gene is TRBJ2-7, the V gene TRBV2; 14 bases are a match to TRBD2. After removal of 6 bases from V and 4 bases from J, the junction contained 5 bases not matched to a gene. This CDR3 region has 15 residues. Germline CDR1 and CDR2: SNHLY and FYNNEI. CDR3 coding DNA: TGTGCCAGCAGCGAGACTAGCGGGGGGGCTTACGAGCAGTACTTC. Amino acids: CASSETSGGAYEQYF.

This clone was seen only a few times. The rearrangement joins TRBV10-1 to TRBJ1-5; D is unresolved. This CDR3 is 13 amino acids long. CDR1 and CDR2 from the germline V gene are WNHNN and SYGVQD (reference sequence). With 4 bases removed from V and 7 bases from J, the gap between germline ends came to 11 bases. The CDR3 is CASSGGLGQPQHF. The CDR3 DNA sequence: TGCGCCAGCAGTGGCGGGCTTGGCCAGCCCCAGCATTTT.

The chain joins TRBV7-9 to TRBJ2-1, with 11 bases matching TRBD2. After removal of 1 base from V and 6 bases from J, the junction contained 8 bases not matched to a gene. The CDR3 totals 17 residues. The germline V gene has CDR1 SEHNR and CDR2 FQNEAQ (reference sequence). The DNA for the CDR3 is TGTGCCAGCAGCTTAGTCTCCGGACTAGCGGGTCTCAATGAGCAGTTCTTC. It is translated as CASSLVSGLAGLNEQFF.

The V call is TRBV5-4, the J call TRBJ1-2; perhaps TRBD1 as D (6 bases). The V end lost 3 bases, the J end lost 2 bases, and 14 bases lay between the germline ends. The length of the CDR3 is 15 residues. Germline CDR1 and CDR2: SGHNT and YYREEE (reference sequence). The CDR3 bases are TGTGCCAGCAGCTCTCCCGGGGGGCCCAACTATGGCTACACCTTC. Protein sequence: CASSSPGGPNYGYTF.

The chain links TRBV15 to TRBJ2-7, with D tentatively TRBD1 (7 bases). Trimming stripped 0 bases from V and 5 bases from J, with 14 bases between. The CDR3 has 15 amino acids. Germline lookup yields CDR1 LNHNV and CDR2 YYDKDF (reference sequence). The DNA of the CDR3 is TGTGCCACCAGCAGAGAGGGGGGAACAGGGGACGAGCAGTACTTC. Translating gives CATSREGGTGDEQYF.

As DNA, the CDR3 is TGTGCCAGCAGTTACAGGGGTTCAAGCTCCTACGAGCAGTACTTC. Its translation is CASSYRGSSSYEQYF. This rearrangement joins TRBV6-6 to TRBJ2-7; D may be TRBD1 (5 bases). With 2 bases removed from V and 0 bases from J, the gap between germline ends came to 11 bases. In germline, CDR1 is MNHNY, CDR2 SVGAGI (reference sequence). CDR3 size: 15 residues.

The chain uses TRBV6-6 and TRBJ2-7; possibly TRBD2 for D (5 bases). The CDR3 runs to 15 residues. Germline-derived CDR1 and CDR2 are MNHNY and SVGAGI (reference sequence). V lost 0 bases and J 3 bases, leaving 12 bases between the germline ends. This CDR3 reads CASSYSPGIHYEQYF. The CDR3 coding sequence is TGTGCCAGCAGTTACTCTCCCGGGATTCACTACGAGCAGTACTTC.

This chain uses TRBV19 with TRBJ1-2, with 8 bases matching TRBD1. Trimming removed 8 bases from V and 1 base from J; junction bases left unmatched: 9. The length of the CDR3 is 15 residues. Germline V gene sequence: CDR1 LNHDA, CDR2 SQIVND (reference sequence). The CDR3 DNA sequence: TGTGCCAGTCTCGACACAGGGGGGATTAACTATGGCTACACCTTC. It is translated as CASLDTGGINYGYTF.

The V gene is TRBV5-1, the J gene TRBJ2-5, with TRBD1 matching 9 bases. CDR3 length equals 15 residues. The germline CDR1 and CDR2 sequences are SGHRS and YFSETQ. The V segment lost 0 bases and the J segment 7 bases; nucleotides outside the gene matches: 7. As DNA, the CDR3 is TGCGCCAGCAGCTTGGAGGGACAGGGAGGATCGACCCAGTACTTC. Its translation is CASSLEGQGGSTQYF. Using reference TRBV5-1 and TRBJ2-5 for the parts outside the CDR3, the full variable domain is KAGVTQTPRYLIKTRGQQVTLSCSPISGHRSVSWYQQTPGQGLQFLFEYFSETQRNKGNFPGRFSGRQFSNSRSEMNVSTLELGDSALYLCASSLEGQGGSTQYFGPGTRLLVL.

The chain's CDR3 is CASSYLFSGSEQFF. CDR3 sequence (DNA): TGTGCCAGCAGCTATCTTTTTAGCGGGAGTGAGCAGTTCTTC. The chain carries TRBV4-2 and TRBJ2-1, with 9 bases that match TRBD2. CDR1 and CDR2 (germline): LGHNA, YNFKEQ. The CDR3 is made up of 14 amino acids. The V segment lost 5 bases and the J segment 9 bases; nucleotides outside the gene matches: 8.

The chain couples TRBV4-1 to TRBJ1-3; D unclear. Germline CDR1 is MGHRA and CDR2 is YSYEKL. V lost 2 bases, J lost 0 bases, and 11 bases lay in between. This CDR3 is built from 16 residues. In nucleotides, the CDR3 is TGCGCCAGCAGCCAAAGCCCTTTTTTCTCTGGAAACACCATATATTTT. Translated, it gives CASSQSPFFSGNTIYF.

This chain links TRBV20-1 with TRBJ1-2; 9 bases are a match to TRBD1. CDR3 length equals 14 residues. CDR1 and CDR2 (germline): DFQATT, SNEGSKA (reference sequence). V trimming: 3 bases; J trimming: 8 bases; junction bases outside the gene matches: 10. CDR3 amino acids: CSASGQGKSGGYTF. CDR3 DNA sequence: TGCAGTGCTAGTGGACAGGGGAAATCAGGAGGCTACACCTTC.

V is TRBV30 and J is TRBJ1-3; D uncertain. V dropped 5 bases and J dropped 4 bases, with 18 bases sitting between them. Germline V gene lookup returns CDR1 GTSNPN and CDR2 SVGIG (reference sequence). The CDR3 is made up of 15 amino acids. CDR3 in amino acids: CAWEPRTQRGNTIYF. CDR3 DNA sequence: TGTGCCTGGGAGCCCAGAACGCAGCGGGGAAACACCATATATTTT. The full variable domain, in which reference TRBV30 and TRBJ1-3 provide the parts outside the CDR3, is SQTIHQWPATLVQPVGSPLSLECTVEGTSNPNLYWYRQAAGRGLQLLFYSVGIGQISSEVPQNLSASRPQDRQFILSSKKLLLSDSGFYLCAWEPRTQRGNTIYFGEGSWLTVV.

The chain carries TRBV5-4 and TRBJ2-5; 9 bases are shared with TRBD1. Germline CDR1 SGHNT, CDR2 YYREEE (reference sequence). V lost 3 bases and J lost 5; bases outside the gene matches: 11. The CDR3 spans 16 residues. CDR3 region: CASSSGTGLGVETQYF. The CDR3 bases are TGTGCCAGCAGCTCCGGGACAGGGTTGGGTGTTGAGACCCAGTACTTC.

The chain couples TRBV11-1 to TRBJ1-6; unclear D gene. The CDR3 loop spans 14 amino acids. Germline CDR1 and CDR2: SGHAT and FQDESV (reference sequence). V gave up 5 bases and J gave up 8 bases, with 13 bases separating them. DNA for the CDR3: TGTGCCAGCAGCCAACCTTTGGGAGATTCACCCCTCCACTTT. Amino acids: CASSQPLGDSPLHF.

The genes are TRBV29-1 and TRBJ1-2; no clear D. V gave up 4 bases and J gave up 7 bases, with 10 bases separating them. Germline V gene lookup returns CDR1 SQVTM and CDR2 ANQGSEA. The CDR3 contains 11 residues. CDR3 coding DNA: TGCAGCGTTGGGCCGGAGGGTGGCTACACCTTC. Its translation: CSVGPEGGYTF.

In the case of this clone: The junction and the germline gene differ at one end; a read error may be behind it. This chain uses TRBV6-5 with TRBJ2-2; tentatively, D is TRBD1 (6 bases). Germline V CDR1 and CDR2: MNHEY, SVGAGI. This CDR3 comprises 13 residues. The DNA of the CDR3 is TGTGCCGGCAGGGGAGTATCCACCGGGGAGCTGTTTTTT. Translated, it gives CAGRGVSTGELFF.

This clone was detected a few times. The CDR3 region has the DNA TGTGCCAGCCACGACAGGGGGGGCCAAGAGACCCAGTACTTC. This sequence encodes CASHDRGGQETQYF. The chain couples TRBV27 to TRBJ2-5; 9 bases are shared with TRBD1. The CDR3 covers 14 residues. The V and J ends lost 8 bases and 1 base, in that order; junction bases with no gene match: 5. Germline V gene lookup returns CDR1 MNHEY and CDR2 SMNVEV (reference sequence).

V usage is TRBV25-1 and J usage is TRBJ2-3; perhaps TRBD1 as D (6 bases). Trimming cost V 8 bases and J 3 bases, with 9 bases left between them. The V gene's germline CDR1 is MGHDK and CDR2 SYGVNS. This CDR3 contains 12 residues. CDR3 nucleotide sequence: TGTGCCAGCTCAACAGGGACAGATACGCAGTATTTT. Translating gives CASSTGTDTQYF.

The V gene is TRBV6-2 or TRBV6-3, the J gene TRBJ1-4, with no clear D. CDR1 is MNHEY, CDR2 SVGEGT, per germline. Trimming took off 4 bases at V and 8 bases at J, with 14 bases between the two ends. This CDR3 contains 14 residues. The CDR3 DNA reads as TGTGCCAGCAGTTCCGGGAGTGTTGTCGAAAAACTGTTTTTT. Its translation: CASSSGSVVEKLFF.

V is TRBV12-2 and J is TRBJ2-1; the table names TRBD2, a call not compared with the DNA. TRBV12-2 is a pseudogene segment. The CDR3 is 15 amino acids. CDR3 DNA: TGTGCAAGTCGCCCCGAGCGGGGGGGCCGAAATGAGCAGTTCTTC. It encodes CASRPERGGRNEQFF.

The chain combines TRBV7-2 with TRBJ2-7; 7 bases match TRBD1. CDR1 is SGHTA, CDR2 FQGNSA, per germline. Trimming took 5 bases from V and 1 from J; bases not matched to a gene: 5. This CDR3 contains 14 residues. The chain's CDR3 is CASSMPGQSYEQYF. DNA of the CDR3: TGTGCCAGCAGCATGCCGGGACAGTCCTACGAGCAGTACTTC.

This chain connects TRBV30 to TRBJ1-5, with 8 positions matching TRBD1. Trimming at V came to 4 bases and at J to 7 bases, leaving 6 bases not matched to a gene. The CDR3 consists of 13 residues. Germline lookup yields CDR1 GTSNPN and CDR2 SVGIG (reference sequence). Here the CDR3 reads CAWTPQGDQPQHF. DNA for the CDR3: TGTGCCTGGACCCCACAGGGGGACCAGCCCCAGCATTTT.

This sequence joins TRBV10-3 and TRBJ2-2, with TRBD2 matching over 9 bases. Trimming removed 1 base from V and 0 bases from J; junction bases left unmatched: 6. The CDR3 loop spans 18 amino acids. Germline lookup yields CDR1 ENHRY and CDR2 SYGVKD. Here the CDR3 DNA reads TGTGCCATCAGTGAGTGGCTAGCGGGGCCATCGAACACCGGGGAGCTGTTTTTT. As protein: CAISEWLAGPSNTGELFF.

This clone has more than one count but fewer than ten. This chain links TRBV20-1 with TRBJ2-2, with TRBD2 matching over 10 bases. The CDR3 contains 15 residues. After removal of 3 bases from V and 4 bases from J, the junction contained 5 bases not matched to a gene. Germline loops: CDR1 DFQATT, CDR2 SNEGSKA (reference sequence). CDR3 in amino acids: CSASFLAGVTGELFF. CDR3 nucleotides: TGCAGTGCTAGTTTCCTAGCGGGGGTCACCGGGGAGCTGTTTTTT.

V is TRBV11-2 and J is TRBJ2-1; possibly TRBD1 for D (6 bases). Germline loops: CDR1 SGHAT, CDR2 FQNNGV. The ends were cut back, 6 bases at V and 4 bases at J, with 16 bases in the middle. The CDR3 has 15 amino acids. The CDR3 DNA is TGTGCCAGCAGTCCTACGAACCAGGGGTACAATGAGCAGTTCTTC. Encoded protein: CASSPTNQGYNEQFF. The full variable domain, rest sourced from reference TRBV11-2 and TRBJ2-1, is EAGVAQSPRYKIIEKRQSVAFWCNPISGHATLYWYQQILGQGPKLLIQFQNNGVVDDSQLPKDRFSAERLKGVDSTLKIQPAKLEDSAVYLCASSPTNQGYNEQFFGPGTRLTVL.

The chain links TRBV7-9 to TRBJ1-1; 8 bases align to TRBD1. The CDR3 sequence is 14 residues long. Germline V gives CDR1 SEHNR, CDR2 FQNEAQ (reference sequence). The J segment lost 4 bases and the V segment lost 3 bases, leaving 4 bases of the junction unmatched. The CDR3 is CASSFQGAGTEAFF. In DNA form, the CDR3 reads TGTGCCAGCAGCTTTCAGGGGGCCGGCACTGAAGCTTTCTTT.